This entry lists 7 T cell receptor beta chains sequenced from one sample in a study of blood T cell repertoires in COVID-19. The method was immunoSEQ multiplex PCR; TCRdb's version includes in-frame clones alone and lacks a portion of them. This sample has 200,000 to 250,000 clones; 80% to 85% occur once, and the top ten carry roughly 6.2%. Sequenced: PBMCs or T cells enriched from blood (not recorded which). These receptors originate from a woman between 35 and 50 years old who had recovered from COVID-19.

This chain joins TRBV14 and TRBJ1-1, with 9 bases fitting TRBD1. Trimming removed 1 base from V and 5 bases from J; junction bases left unmatched: 20. The CDR3 consists of 20 residues. The V gene's germline CDR1 is SGHDN and CDR2 FVKESK. The chain's CDR3 is CASSQGPAAWTGVGKTEAFF. The CDR3 nucleotides read TGTGCCAGCAGCCAAGGCCCCGCCGCTTGGACAGGGGTTGGAAAAACTGAAGCTTTCTTT.

The rearrangement joins TRBV5-1 to TRBJ1-1; no clear D. CDR1 SGHRS and CDR2 YFSETQ come from the germline V gene. The CDR3 runs 13 residues. V lost 3 bases, J lost 1 base, and 7 bases lay in between. This CDR3 reads CASSSRGNTEAFF. In DNA, the CDR3 is TGCGCCAGCAGCTCCCGGGGGAACACTGAAGCTTTCTTT.

DNA of the CDR3: TGTGCCAGCAGCCACTATGACTCCTACAATGAGCAGTTCTTC. Protein sequence: CASSHYDSYNEQFF. The chain joins TRBV3-1 (or the pseudogene TRBV3-2) to TRBJ2-1; D remains unclear. V shed 3 bases and J shed 0 bases, with 6 bases lying between them. The CDR3 length is 14 residues. Germline V gene data show CDR1 as LGHDT and CDR2 as YNNKEL (reference sequence).

The genes are TRBV29-1 and TRBJ2-7, with 8 positions matching TRBD1. CDR1 and CDR2 (germline): SQVTM, ANQGSEA. J lost 1 base, V lost 5 bases, and 7 bases had no gene match. The CDR3 runs 14 residues. CDR3 DNA sequence: TGCAGCGTTAGGACAGGGACCTTTTCCTACGAGCAGTACTTC. Translating gives CSVRTGTFSYEQYF.

The chain joins TRBV7-2 to TRBJ2-2, with TRBD1 identical over 7 bases. Unmatched junction bases numbered 13, after V lost 5 bases and J lost 7 bases. There are 16 residues in the CDR3. CDR1 and CDR2 (germline): SGHTA, FQGNSA. CDR3 residues: CASSPSLTGPGGELFF. As DNA, the CDR3 is TGTGCCAGCAGCCCTTCCCTGACAGGGCCAGGCGGGGAGCTGTTTTTT.

This chain connects TRBV11-3 to TRBJ1-1; 8 nucleotides line up with TRBD1. Trimming took 5 bases from V and 3 from J; bases not matched to a gene: 2. CDR1 is SGHNT and CDR2 is YENEEA in the germline V gene. The CDR3 totals 13 residues. In DNA form, the CDR3 reads TGTGCCAGCAGCCCGGACAGGGACACTGAAGCTTTCTTT. This codes for CASSPDRDTEAFF.

This chain joins TRBV18 and TRBJ2-7; D is possibly TRBD1 (5 bases). Germline CDR1 reads KGHSH; CDR2 reads LQKENI. The CDR3 extends over 14 amino acids. V was trimmed by 2 bases and J by 5 bases, leaving 13 bases between them. CDR3 region: CASSPVPRADEQYV. CDR3 coding DNA: TGTGCCAGCTCACCAGTCCCCAGGGCAGACGAGCAGTACGTC.